Described below is a single T cell receptor beta chain sequence and its context. CDR1 is SGHRS and CDR2 is YFSETQ in the germline V gene. The CDR3 extends over 13 amino acids. V dropped 5 bases and J dropped 0; count of bases not matched to a gene: 2. This entry comes from a study of T cell responses to AZD1222 COVID-19 vaccine. Only in-frame clones appear in the TCRdb table, and some are missing; sequencing was by immunoSEQ multiplex PCR. The table includes under 80,000 clones, about 85% detected once. The gene calls are TRBV5-1 and TRBJ2-7, with TRBD1 matching over 7 bases. The receptor comes from an adult who received the AZD1222 COVID-19 vaccine. Here the sequenced sample was peripheral blood, taken 28 days after the second AZD1222 dose. The CDR3 DNA is TGCGCCAGCAGGACAGGGAGCTCCTACGAGCAGTACTTC. Its protein is CASRTGSSYEQYF.